This T cell receptor beta chain was profiled in a study of T cell clonality in common variable immunodeficiency. With respect to this clone: Its target is not known.

Study results and limitations: In common variable immunodeficiency, TCR beta chains reportedly carried fewer deletions and N-nucleotide insertions.

Clones were read by immunoSEQ multiplex PCR, and TCRdb kept only the in-frame ones, dropping some. The record shows more than 20,000 clones for this sample, with no singletons present. Sequencing input: peripheral blood mononuclear cells. This TCR was sampled from a human donor with common variable immunodeficiency.

CDR3 protein: CASSPGQYNQPQHF. The sequenced part of the CDR3 DNA is TGTGCCAGCTCACCAGGGCAATACAATCAGCCC. The chain recombines TRBV18 with TRBJ1-5, with D unclear. Read data end 3 residues before the CDR3 end; the end is taken from the germline J gene. Trimming shortened V by 2 bases and J by 3 bases, and 8 bases separated the two germline ends. Germline V CDR1 and CDR2: KGHSH, LQKENI. CDR3 size: 14 residues.